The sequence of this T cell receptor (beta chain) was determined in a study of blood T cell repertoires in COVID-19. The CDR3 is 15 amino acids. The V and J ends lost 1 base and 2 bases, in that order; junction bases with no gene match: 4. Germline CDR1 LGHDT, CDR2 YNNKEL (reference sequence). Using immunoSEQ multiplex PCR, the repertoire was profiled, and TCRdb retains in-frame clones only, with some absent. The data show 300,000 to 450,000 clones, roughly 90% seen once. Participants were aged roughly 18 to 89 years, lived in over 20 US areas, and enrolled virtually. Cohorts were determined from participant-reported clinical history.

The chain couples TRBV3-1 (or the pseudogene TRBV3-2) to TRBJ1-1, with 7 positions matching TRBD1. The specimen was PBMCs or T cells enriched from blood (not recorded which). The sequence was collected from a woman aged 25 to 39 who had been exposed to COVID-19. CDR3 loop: CASSQVDRVNTEAFF. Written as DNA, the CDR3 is TGTGCCAGCAGCCAAGTCGACAGGGTTAACACTGAAGCTTTCTTT.